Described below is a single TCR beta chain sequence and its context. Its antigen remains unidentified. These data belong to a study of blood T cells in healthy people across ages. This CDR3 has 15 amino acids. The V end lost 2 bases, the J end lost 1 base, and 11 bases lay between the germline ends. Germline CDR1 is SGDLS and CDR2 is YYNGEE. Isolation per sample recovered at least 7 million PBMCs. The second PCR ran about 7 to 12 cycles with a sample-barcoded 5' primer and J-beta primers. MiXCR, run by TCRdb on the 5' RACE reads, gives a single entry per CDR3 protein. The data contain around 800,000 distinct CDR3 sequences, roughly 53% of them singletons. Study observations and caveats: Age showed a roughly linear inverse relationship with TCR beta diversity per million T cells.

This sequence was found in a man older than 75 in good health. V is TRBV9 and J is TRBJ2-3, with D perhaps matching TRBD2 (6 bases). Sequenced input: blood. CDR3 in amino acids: CASSVWASGTDTQYF. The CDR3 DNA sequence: TGTGCCAGCAGCGTGTGGGCTAGCGGCACAGATACGCAGTATTTT. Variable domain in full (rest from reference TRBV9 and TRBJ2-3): DSGVTQTPKHLITATGQRVTLRCSPRSGDLSVYWYQQSLDQGLQFLIQYYNGEERAKGNILERFSAQQFPDLHSELNLSSLELGDSALYFCASSVWASGTDTQYFGPGTRLTVL.